This T cell receptor (beta chain) was sequenced during a study of early T cells in non-severe SARS-CoV-2 infection. Study summary: Chains from this unsorted whole-blood bulk RNA could not be paired.

In the case of this clonotype: Its antigen is as yet unknown. Compared with germline, one end of the junction differs, possibly owing to a read error.

As part of library construction, unique molecular identifiers were attached to individual cDNA molecules. One entry per CDR3 protein, called by TCRdb with MiXCR from the 5' RACE reads. In the table there are around 100,000 distinct CDR3 sequences, around 17% of which are singletons. Study findings and constraints: The VDJdb matching leaned toward anti-spike CD8 responses and overlooked private and CD4 specificities.

From germline, CDR1 is SNHLY and CDR2 FYNNEI. The CDR3 loop spans 11 amino acids. This receptor was identified in an adult who was a healthcare worker with PCR-confirmed SARS-CoV-2 infection or an uninfected control (not recorded which). The chain has TRBV2 and TRBJ1-1; D is uncertain. Sequencing used whole blood. CDR3 loop: CANSVYTEAFF. The CDR3 DNA follows: TGTGCCAACAGTGTTTACACTGAAGCTTTCTTT.